The 10 T cell receptor beta chains below come from one sample, sequenced in a study of molecular identifiers for immune sequencing clone quantification. TCRdb reprocessed the PCR reads via MiXCR and lists one record per CDR3 protein. The table records 75,000 to 95,000 distinct CDR3 sequences, about 23% of them present only once. The material sequenced was naive CD8+ T cells from blood, with Jurkat cell RNA spiked in. Noted subset: FACS-sorted CD8+CD4-CCR7+CD45RA+ naive T cells. These receptors all come from a human donor in good health. Some libraries in this study had Jurkat cell RNA spiked in.

J is TRBJ2-1 and V is TRBV4-1; D unclear. Germline CDR1 MGHRA, CDR2 YSYEKL. The V end was cut by 1 base, the J end by 12 bases, with 22 bases between. The CDR3 spans 16 residues. The CDR3 protein is CASSQGSSFGFSGQFF. CDR3 nucleotides: TGCGCCAGCAGCCAAGGGTCTAGTTTTGGGTTCAGTGGGCAGTTCTTC.

This clonotype was seen at least ten times. The chain has TRBV18 and TRBJ1-1; D is undetermined. Germline loops: CDR1 KGHSH, CDR2 LQKENI. The CDR3 spans 13 residues. The germline V and J ends were trimmed by 3 bases and 4 bases, with 9 bases remaining between them. The CDR3 sequence: CASSPRVGTEAFF. The CDR3 nucleotides are TGTGCCAGCTCACCGCGTGTGGGCACTGAAGCTTTCTTT.

This clonotype was picked up a small number of times. This sequence joins TRBV7-6 and TRBJ2-7, with 10 nucleotides matching TRBD1. The CDR3 extends over 17 amino acids. Per germline, CDR1 SGHVS and CDR2 FNYEAQ. V dropped 4 bases and J dropped 1; count of bases not matched to a gene: 10. Here the CDR3 DNA reads TGTGCCAGCAGCTCGGGACAGGGGATTCTCGGGTCCTACGAGCAGTACTTC. Encoded protein: CASSSGQGILGSYEQYF.

This clonotype was found many times. The chain recombines TRBV7-9 with TRBJ2-1; TRBD2 agrees at 10 bases. V lost 8 bases and J lost 6; bases outside the gene matches: 7. CDR3 length equals 14 residues. The V gene's germline CDR1 is SEHNR and CDR2 FQNEAQ (reference sequence). The CDR3 reads CASGLAGAGNEQFF. The DNA for the CDR3 is TGTGCCAGCGGCCTAGCGGGGGCGGGCAATGAGCAGTTCTTC.

V gene TRBV11-2 combines with J gene TRBJ2-3; 12 bases align to TRBD2. J gave up 6 bases and V 1 base, and 8 bases lay outside the gene matches. Per the germline V gene, CDR1 is SGHAT and CDR2 is FQNNGV. The CDR3 totals 17 residues. CDR3: CASSLVETSGRHDTQYF. The CDR3 region has the DNA TGTGCCAGCAGCTTAGTTGAGACTAGCGGGAGACACGATACGCAGTATTTT.

As to this clonotype: This sequence may be a read error, since a much larger clone differs from it by one base. The chain links TRBV7-3 to TRBJ2-1; TRBD1 matches 9 bases. CDR3 size: 16 residues. The germline gives CDR1 SGHTA, CDR2 FQGTGA. The CDR3 region has the DNA TGTGCCAGCAGCCCTACCGGGACAGGGACGAGCAATGGGCAGTTCTTC. Encoded protein: CASSPTGTGTSNGQFF.

Turning to this clonotype: A much bigger clone sits one base away, suggesting this may be a read error. The V gene is TRBV2, the J gene TRBJ2-2, with D unclear. CDR3 size: 19 residues. V lost 2 bases and J 5 bases, leaving 24 bases between the germline ends. Germline V CDR1 and CDR2: SNHLY, FYNNEI. CDR3 in DNA: TGTGCCAGCAGTGAAAATTTTGGCAGTGAGGTCCCAAATACCGGGGAGCTGTTTTTT. Translation gives CASSENFGSEVPNTGELFF. Supplemented by reference TRBV2 and TRBJ2-2, the full variable domain reads EPEVTQTPSHQVTQMGQEVILRCVPISNHLYFYWYRQILGQKVEFLVSFYNNEISEKSEIFDDQFSVERPDGSNFTLKIRSTKLEDSAMYFCASSENFGSEVPNTGELFFGEGSRLTVL.

This clonotype was found a few times. The rearrangement links TRBV19 to TRBJ1-1; no definite D call. Germline CDR1 is LNHDA and CDR2 is SQIVND (reference sequence). The CDR3 runs to 15 residues. Trimming cost V 2 bases and J 1 base, with 11 bases left between them. This CDR3 is CASSISRSGNTEAFF. CDR3 DNA sequence: TGTGCCAGTAGTATATCCCGGTCAGGGAACACTGAAGCTTTCTTT.

The sample holds a few counts of this clonotype. This chain uses TRBV11-3 with TRBJ2-7; no firm D call. Germline V gives CDR1 SGHNT, CDR2 YENEEA. Trimming took off 3 bases at V and 0 bases at J, with 6 bases between the two ends. The CDR3 loop spans 13 amino acids. The CDR3 region has the DNA TGTGCCAGCAGCTTGTCCCGCTCCTACGAGCAGTACTTC. As protein: CASSLSRSYEQYF.

This clonotype was detected a few times. The chain links TRBV7-9 to TRBJ2-1; D possibly matches TRBD1 or TRBD2 (5 bases each). This CDR3 is built from 16 residues. Germline V gene lookup returns CDR1 SEHNR and CDR2 FQNEAQ (reference sequence). V gave up 6 bases and J gave up 7 bases, with 22 bases separating them. CDR3 region: CASSPGTGVNRNEQFF. The CDR3 nucleotides read TGTGCCAGCAGTCCCGGGACCGGGGTGAACAGGAATGAGCAGTTCTTC.